One TCR beta chain is described in this entry. Antigen specificity is unknown. This entry belongs to a study of shared clonotypes between healthy human individuals. General study points: The study drew on few donors, limiting represented genetic and exposure-history diversity.

The CDR3 is 15 residues long. V was cut by 2 bases and J by 3 bases, with 14 bases left in between. Germline CDR1 is SGHTA and CDR2 is FQGTGA. Each sorted subset replicate got 200 ng genomic DNA, 25,000 to 35,000 genomes. TCRdb's table, derived via immunoSEQ multiplex PCR, lists solely in-frame clones and lacks some. This sample has about a million clones; about 80% occur once, and the top ten carry almost 0.9%. This TCR was recovered from a man between 18 and 29 years old in good health. Some clones in this sample may be carry-over from other donors' samples. The V and J genes are TRBV7-3 and TRBJ2-7; unclear D gene. Sample: memory CD4+ T cells from PBMCs. The subset was: CD45RA-negative fraction. CDR3 DNA sequence: TGTGCCAGCAGCTTAGGCCCCCAATCAAACTACGAGCAGTACTTC. It encodes CASSLGPQSNYEQYF.